The 25 T cell receptor beta chains below all came from one sample that was sequenced in a study of CD8 T cells in ankylosing spondylitis. MiXCR, run by TCRdb on the 5' RACE reads, gives a single entry per CDR3 protein. Here the sample spans about 400,000 distinct CDR3 sequences, 20% being singletons. The sequenced material came from blood, either unsorted or a sorted T cell fraction (not recorded which). The receptor set was obtained from a male donor with ankylosing spondylitis or in good health (not recorded which).

The chain links TRBV20-1 to TRBJ2-7, with D perhaps TRBD1 (6 bases). CDR1 DFQATT and CDR2 SNEGSKA come from the germline V gene (reference sequence). CDR3 length: 13 amino acids. This CDR3 reads CGGRTGNSYEQYF. The CDR3 coding sequence is TGCGGGGGCCGTACCGGGAACTCCTACGAGCAGTACTTC.

This clonotype appeared a few times. The chain uses TRBV25-1 and TRBJ2-3; D possibly matches TRBD1 or TRBD2 (6 bases each). Germline V CDR1 and CDR2: MGHDK, SYGVNS. V was trimmed by 4 bases and J by 7 bases, leaving 18 bases between them. The CDR3 sequence is 15 residues long. The CDR3 loop is CASSGGTLYLNTQYF. The CDR3 DNA is TGTGCCAGCAGTGGCGGGACACTCTACCTCAATACGCAGTATTTT.

The genes are TRBV25-1 and TRBJ2-7; D gene ambiguous. Trimming shortened V by 8 bases and J by 5 bases, and 13 bases separated the two germline ends. The CDR3 totals 12 residues. Per the germline V gene, CDR1 is MGHDK and CDR2 is SYGVNS. The CDR3 bases are TGTGCCAGCGACTTAGGTGGGGACGAGCAGTACTTC. Residues: CASDLGGDEQYF.

V gene TRBV13 combines with J gene TRBJ2-7; 10 nucleotides agree with TRBD1. CDR1 is PRHDT, CDR2 FYEKMQ, per germline (reference sequence). Germline trimming cut 2 bases from V and 5 bases from J; bases unmatched to any gene: 12. This CDR3 region has 17 residues. CDR3 region: CASSLWLGTGVSDEQYF. DNA for the CDR3: TGTGCCAGCAGCTTATGGCTCGGGACAGGGGTATCGGACGAGCAGTACTTC. Variable domain in full (rest from reference TRBV13 and TRBJ2-7): AAGVIQSPRHLIKEKRETATLKCYPIPRHDTVYWYQQGPGQDPQFLISFYEKMQSDKGSIPDRFSAQQFSDYHSELNMSSLELGDSALYFCASSLWLGTGVSDEQYFGPGTRLTVT.

This clonotype was counted many times. CDR3 coding DNA: TGTGCCAGCGGGGGGGGATACGAGCAGTACTTC. It is translated as CASGGGYEQYF. The J gene is TRBJ2-7, the V gene TRBV12-3 or TRBV12-4, with 7 positions matching TRBD2. V lost 8 bases to trimming and J lost 4 bases; unmatched junction nucleotides: 2. CDR3 length: 11 amino acids.

This chain joins TRBV13 and TRBJ1-4, with TRBD1 matching over 8 bases. CDR1 is PRHDT and CDR2 is FYEKMQ in the germline V gene (reference sequence). V lost 5 bases, J lost 6 bases, and 5 bases stayed unmatched. The CDR3 length is 14 residues. The CDR3 DNA reads as TGTGCCAGCAGCCAAGGGACAGGCGATGAAAAACTGTTTTTT. Its translation: CASSQGTGDEKLFF.

The J gene is TRBJ1-1, the V gene TRBV5-1, with TRBD1 as a possible D gene (5 bases). Germline V gene lookup returns CDR1 SGHRS and CDR2 YFSETQ. The germline V and J ends were trimmed by 4 bases and 7 bases, with 20 bases remaining between them. The CDR3 is 15 residues long. The CDR3 region is CASSQGGMEGLEAFF. CDR3 bases: TGCGCCAGCAGCCAGGGAGGAATGGAGGGGCTTGAAGCTTTCTTT.

This clonotype came up a few times. The J gene is TRBJ2-7, the V gene TRBV7-9; D gene uncertain. The V gene's germline CDR1 is SEHNR and CDR2 FQNEAQ (reference sequence). V lost 1 base and J lost 2, with 9 bases in between. The CDR3 runs 14 residues. DNA of the CDR3: TGTGCCAGCAGCTTAGTCGTCAGGCCCTACGAGCAGTACTTC. It specifies CASSLVVRPYEQYF.

The chain carries TRBV12-3 or TRBV12-4 and TRBJ2-2; 9 bases agree with TRBD1. J lost 5 bases, V lost 6 bases, and 10 bases had no gene match. There are 16 residues in the CDR3. The CDR3 here is CASRHPQGAATGELFF. CDR3 nucleotides: TGTGCCAGCAGGCACCCACAGGGGGCGGCAACCGGGGAGCTGTTTTTT.

This clonotype was counted ten times or more. The chain has TRBV20-1 and TRBJ2-1; TRBD2 agrees at 11 bases. CDR1 DFQATT and CDR2 SNEGSKA come from the germline V gene (reference sequence). The CDR3 totals 15 residues. V lost 3 bases to trimming and J lost 6 bases; unmatched junction nucleotides: 7. CDR3 DNA sequence: TGCAGTGCTAGGGATCTAGCGGGGGGCCTCAATGAGCAGTTCTTC. This codes for CSARDLAGGLNEQFF.

The chain employs TRBV2 and TRBJ2-7, with 7 bases identical to TRBD1. This CDR3 region has 15 residues. The V gene end was trimmed by 0 bases and the J gene end by 3 bases; junction bases not matched to a gene: 5. Germline-derived CDR1 and CDR2 are SNHLY and FYNNEI. CDR3 in DNA: TGTGCCAGCAGTGAAGCGTGGGACAGAGTCTACGAGCAGTACTTC. This translates into CASSEAWDRVYEQYF.

This chain uses TRBV5-1 with TRBJ2-7, with D unresolved. This CDR3 comprises 11 residues. Germline loops: CDR1 SGHRS, CDR2 YFSETQ. Trimming cost V 5 bases and J 4 bases, with 7 bases left between them. CDR3 sequence: CASRTKYEQYF. CDR3 nucleotides: TGCGCCAGCAGGACAAAATACGAGCAGTACTTC. Filled out from reference TRBV5-1 and TRBJ2-7, the complete variable domain reads KAGVTQTPRYLIKTRGQQVTLSCSPISGHRSVSWYQQTPGQGLQFLFEYFSETQRNKGNFPGRFSGRQFSNSRSEMNVSTLELGDSALYLCASRTKYEQYFGPGTRLTVT.

This clonotype turned up a few times. J is TRBJ2-1 and V is TRBV6-1; a possible D gene is TRBD2 (6 bases). Germline lookup yields CDR1 MNHNS and CDR2 SASEGT. Trimming cost V 11 bases and J 0 bases, with 11 bases left between them. The length of the CDR3 is 13 residues. CDR3 nucleotides: TGTGCCGGCGGGGATAGCTCCTACAATGAGCAGTTCTTC. This translates into CAGGDSSYNEQFF.

This sequence joins TRBV4-1 and TRBJ2-7, with TRBD1 matching 7 bases. V lost 0 bases to trimming and J lost 2 bases; unmatched junction nucleotides: 10. Germline CDR1 MGHRA, CDR2 YSYEKL. This CDR3 is built from 17 residues. The CDR3 spells CASSQDEQGDLTYEQYF. Written as DNA, the CDR3 is TGCGCCAGCAGCCAAGATGAGCAGGGGGATCTCACCTACGAGCAGTACTTC.

The chain combines TRBV12-5 with TRBJ1-1; 9 nucleotides agree with TRBD1. Germline CDR1 and CDR2: LGHNT and FRNRAP. CDR3 size: 13 residues. V dropped 5 bases and J dropped 5; count of bases not matched to a gene: 3. The CDR3 nucleotides read TGTGCTAGTGGTCCAGGACAGGGGACTGAAGCTTTCTTT. Encoded protein: CASGPGQGTEAFF.

This clonotype was seen only a few times. The rearrangement uses TRBV12-3 or TRBV12-4 and TRBJ2-1; a possible D gene is TRBD1 (5 bases). The ends were cut back, 6 bases at V and 9 bases at J, with 21 bases in the middle. The CDR3 totals 15 residues. In DNA form, the CDR3 reads TGTGCCAGCAGCTTTAGGGGTCAGCCGACAATTGAGCAGTTCTTC. This codes for CASSFRGQPTIEQFF.

This clonotype was detected many times. J is TRBJ2-3 and V is TRBV2; TRBD1 or TRBD2 may be the D gene (5 bases each). The germline gives CDR1 SNHLY, CDR2 FYNNEI. Between the trimmed V and J ends, which lost 2 bases and 0 bases, there was a span of 9 bases. The CDR3 spans 15 residues. CDR3 residues: CASSEPRDSTDTQYF. DNA of the CDR3: TGTGCCAGCAGTGAACCCAGGGACAGCACAGATACGCAGTATTTT.

This clonotype was found a few times. The chain employs TRBV3-1 and TRBJ2-3; a weak D match, TRBD2 (5 bases). Trimming shortened V by 3 bases and J by 3 bases, and 13 bases separated the two germline ends. The CDR3 runs to 15 residues. Germline assignment: CDR1 LGHDT and CDR2 YNNKEL (reference sequence). CDR3 sequence (DNA): TGTGCCAGCAGCCAGCTGGGGTCGGGGACAGATACGCAGTATTTT. Translated, it gives CASSQLGSGTDTQYF.

This chain connects TRBV28 to TRBJ1-5, with 7 bases fitting TRBD1. Trimming took 5 bases from V and 6 from J; bases not matched to a gene: 7. The germline V gene encodes CDR1 MDHEN and CDR2 SYDVKM. The CDR3 spans 14 residues. Here the CDR3 reads CASSERTGVQPQHF. The CDR3, as DNA: TGTGCCAGCAGTGAACGAACAGGGGTTCAGCCCCAGCATTTT.

This clonotype was seen only a few times. V usage is TRBV20-1 and J usage is TRBJ2-2, with TRBD2 as a possible D gene (5 bases). The germline V and J ends were trimmed by 6 bases and 2 bases, with 16 bases remaining between them. The germline V gene has CDR1 DFQATT and CDR2 SNEGSKA (reference sequence). The CDR3 contains 15 residues. This CDR3 is CSALYSGENTGELFF. CDR3 coding DNA: TGCAGTGCCCTATATTCCGGGGAAAACACCGGGGAGCTGTTTTTT.

The CDR3 bases are TGTGCCAGCAGCTCGGGAGTGACAGGGGGCACGGCAGATACGCAGTATTTT. This codes for CASSSGVTGGTADTQYF. This sequence joins TRBV7-3 and TRBJ2-3, with 10 bases that match TRBD1. The CDR3 contains 17 residues. CDR1 is SGHTA and CDR2 is FQGTGA in the germline V gene. V lost 4 bases to trimming and J lost 4 bases; unmatched junction nucleotides: 11.

J is TRBJ2-7 and V is TRBV4-1, with D unclear. V lost 4 bases and J 0 bases, leaving 10 bases between the germline ends. Germline CDR1 reads MGHRA; CDR2 reads YSYEKL. The length of the CDR3 is 14 residues. The CDR3 reads CASSLMSGSYEQYF. The CDR3 DNA reads as TGCGCCAGCAGCCTGATGTCAGGCTCCTACGAGCAGTACTTC.

The chain recombines TRBV2 with TRBJ2-7; no reliable D call. V was trimmed by 5 bases and J by 3 bases, leaving 11 bases between them. The CDR3 runs 13 residues. Looked up from germline, CDR1 is SNHLY and CDR2 is FYNNEI. In nucleotides, the CDR3 is TGTGCCAGCAGTTACCCAGGAGACTACGAGCAGTACTTC. Translating it yields CASSYPGDYEQYF. The complete variable domain, with remaining parts taken from reference TRBV2 and TRBJ2-7, reads EPEVTQTPSHQVTQMGQEVILRCVPISNHLYFYWYRQILGQKVEFLVSFYNNEISEKSEIFDDQFSVERPDGSNFTLKIRSTKLEDSAMYFCASSYPGDYEQYFGPGTRLTVT.

This clonotype was counted only a few times. The rearrangement joins TRBV7-6 to TRBJ2-1; D remains ambiguous. This CDR3 spans 13 amino acids. Germline CDR1 reads SGHVS; CDR2 reads FNYEAQ. Trimming shortened V by 5 bases and J by 5 bases, and 10 bases separated the two germline ends. The CDR3, as DNA: TGTGCCAGCAGCATTCCAGAGAACAATGAGCAGTTCTTC. It yields the protein CASSIPENNEQFF.

This clonotype was observed many times. This chain connects TRBV24-1 to TRBJ2-5; 8 bases agree with TRBD1. Germline lookup yields CDR1 KGHDR and CDR2 SFDVKD. The CDR3 is made up of 13 amino acids. With 10 bases clipped from V and 4 bases from J, the junction kept 7 bases outside the gene matches. CDR3 sequence (DNA): TGTGCCACAAACCAGGGGGCAGGAGAGACCCAGTACTTC. Translation: CATNQGAGETQYF.